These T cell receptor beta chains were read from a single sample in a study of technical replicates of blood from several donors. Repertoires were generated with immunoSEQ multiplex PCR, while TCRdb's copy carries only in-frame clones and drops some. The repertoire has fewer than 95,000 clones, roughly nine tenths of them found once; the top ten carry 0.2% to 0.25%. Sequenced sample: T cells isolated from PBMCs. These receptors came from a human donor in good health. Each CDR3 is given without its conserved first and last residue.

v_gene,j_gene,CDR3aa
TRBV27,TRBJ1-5,ASSWTDNQPQH
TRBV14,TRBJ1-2,ASSHDLRGGYT
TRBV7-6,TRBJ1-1,ASSKITGGNTEAF
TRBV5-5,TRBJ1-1,ASTRSDTEAF
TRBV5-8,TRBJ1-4,ASSLAGLREKLF
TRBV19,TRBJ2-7,ASSKSLGQGALEQY
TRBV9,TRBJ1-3,ASSVDAYSSGNTIY
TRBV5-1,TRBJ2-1,ASSPLVEGGNEQF
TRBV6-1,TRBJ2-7,ASSYPGPYEQY
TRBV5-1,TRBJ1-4,ASSRMTGENEKLF
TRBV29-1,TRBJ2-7,SVEETGGAYEQY
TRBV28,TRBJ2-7,ASSSSGRYEQY
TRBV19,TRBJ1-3,ASIPQGAGNTIY
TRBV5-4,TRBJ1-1,ASSTAPGQNTEAF
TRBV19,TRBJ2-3,ASSRGLAGGPDTQY
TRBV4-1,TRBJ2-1,ASSQRGLSEPSYNEQF
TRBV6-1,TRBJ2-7,ASSERPSGSGSDEQY
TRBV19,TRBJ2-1,ASTYRGGADYNEQF
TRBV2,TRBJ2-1,ASSELANEQF
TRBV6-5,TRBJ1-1,ASSYSEQGVGTEAF
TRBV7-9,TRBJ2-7,ASSQLLARAYEQY
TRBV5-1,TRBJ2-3,ASSFSTDTQY
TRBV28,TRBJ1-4,ASSPRQLNEKLF
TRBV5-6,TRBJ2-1,ASSARDRGNEQF
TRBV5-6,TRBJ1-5,ASSLAGNRVNQPQH
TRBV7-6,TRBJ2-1,ASSLAGGFNEQF
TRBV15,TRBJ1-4,ATSRGRRGEKLF